These 4 T cell receptor beta chains originate from one sample sequenced in a study of tumor-infiltrating lymphocytes in primary liver carcinoma. The template, approximately 500 ng total RNA, yielded TCR beta cDNA made with a constant-region primer. Amplification in three nested multiplex PCR rounds with slightly modified ARM-PCR gave rise to TCR beta libraries. TRBV1-TRBV30 forward primers and a C-beta reverse primer were used in the first two PCR rounds, which each ran for around 11 cycles. TCRdb passed the multiplex PCR reads through MiXCR, listing each CDR3 protein once. The profile covers just under 95,000 distinct CDR3 sequences, with 68% appearing a single time and 27% taken by the ten largest. Investigators took RNA and DNA out together from 20-30 mg of unsorted bulk tissue. Sequencing was performed on tumor-adjacent normal liver tissue. These TCRs come from a man in his forties or fifties with primary liver carcinoma and hepatitis B virus infection.

Many counts were recorded for this clonotype. The J gene is TRBJ2-1, the V gene TRBV6-1; 8 nucleotides agree with TRBD2. The CDR3 has 15 residues. The V gene's germline CDR1 is MNHNS and CDR2 SASEGT. Trimming removed 4 bases from V and 0 bases from J; junction bases left unmatched: 2. Here the CDR3 DNA reads TGTGCCAGCAGTGGACTAGCGACCTCCTACAATGAGCAGTTCTTC. This sequence encodes CASSGLATSYNEQFF.

Details on this clonotype: The junction departs from the called germline gene at one end, perhaps through a read error. The chain combines TRBV6-1 with TRBJ1-5; 8 nucleotides align to TRBD1. CDR1 and CDR2 from the germline V gene are MNHNS and SASEGT. The length of the CDR3 is 17 residues. The CDR3: CASSYPWTGNSNQLQHF. CDR3 bases: TGTGCCAGCAGTTACCCCTGGACAGGGAATAGCAATCAGCTCCAGCATTTT.

Points on this clonotype: Just one base apart from a much larger clone, this may be a read error. The chain links TRBV6-5 to TRBJ2-1; 9 bases line up with TRBD2. This CDR3 region has 15 residues. Looked up from germline, CDR1 is MNHEY and CDR2 is SVGAGI. CDR3 sequence reads: CVSRVSGTSPNEQFF. The CDR3 DNA is TGTGTCAGCAGGGTATCCGGGACTAGCCCCAATGAGCAGTTCTTC.

This clonotype came up many times. The chain joins TRBV29-1 to TRBJ2-3; 7 nucleotides align to TRBD2. Trimming at V came to 4 bases and at J to 5 bases, leaving 9 bases not matched to a gene. This CDR3 has 14 residues. CDR1 is SQVTM, CDR2 ANQGSEA, per germline. The CDR3 bases are TGCAGCGTTGCCTCGGGCGGGAGCGGAGATACGCAGTATTTT. Translating it yields CSVASGGSGDTQYF.